At least ten counts were recorded for the clone carrying this T cell receptor beta chain. Antigen: not known. The data were taken from a study of spatial heterogeneity in lung cancer. Study-wide background: Sequences of the beta chain were consistently detected in greater numbers than alpha-chain sequences. Raw reads showed each unique TCR and UMI combination turning up more than ten times on average.

In TCRdb, the 5' RACE reads were re-called with MiXCR into one record per CDR3 protein. The sample shows 50,000 to 65,000 distinct CDR3 sequences, over 5.5% of them seen only once. There are 13 residues in the CDR3. V lost 4 bases to trimming and J lost 8 bases, with 13 bases between them. CDR1 and CDR2 from the germline V gene are SGHDT and YYEEEE. Study outcomes and limitations: Ubiquitous expanded tumor TCRs were seen in blood more at resection than at follow-up.

Documented time point: sample taken at primary tumor resection. Material for sequencing was whole RNA from tumor, nontumor lung or frozen PBMC, left unsorted. The donors, 72 patients with untreated early-stage non-small cell lung cancer, provided the samples. The starting material was PBMCs, obtained at surgery. This sequence originates from a female donor with early-stage non-small cell lung cancer. The chain employs TRBV5-6 and TRBJ2-1; no firm D call. The CDR3 spells CASSLGPTDEQFF. The CDR3 bases are TGTGCCAGCAGCCTAGGTCCTACGGATGAGCAGTTCTTC.